The clone carrying this TCR beta chain showed up just a few times. Antigen specificity is unknown. V was clipped by 7 bases and J by 2 bases; unmatched bases: 1. The CDR3 length is 13 residues. Germline CDR1 and CDR2: KGHDR and SFDVKD. TCRdb re-derived calls from the RT-PCR reads in MiXCR, one entry per CDR3 protein. The repertoire holds 650,000 to 800,000 distinct CDR3 sequences, with 18% as singletons. This sample stems from a study of response to subunit inactivated influenza vaccine. The study, taken as a whole, reports: Authors suggested each seasonal influenza vaccination recruits few new T cells.

The receptor was isolated from a man between 45 and 60 years old who received an inactivated influenza vaccine. The material was PBMCs from blood, obtained about 5 days after vaccination. The chain has TRBV24-1 and TRBJ2-5; 9 bases map to TRBD1. CDR3 DNA sequence: TGTGCCACCAGAGGGACAGGGCAAGAGACCCAGTACTTC. This translates into CATRGTGQETQYF.